This T cell receptor (beta chain) comes out of a study of cytomegalovirus exposure and HLA in healthy donors. Findings and caveats of the study: Clonal expansion, a later analysis showed, was greater in HLA-associated TCR beta chains than in equally common others. Several of the most significant clusters were apparently associated with common viral pathogens in a later analysis. Presence/absence analysis assumed near-uniform sequencing depth across donors.

Use of 60 Vbeta and 13 Jbeta primers characterized the PCR. Libraries were prepared by immunoSEQ multiplex PCR; TCRdb keeps only in-frame clonotypes and omits some of them. The sample table sets out tens of thousands of clones. Comment on this clone: Its antigen remains unidentified.

CDR3 length: 14 residues. CDR1 is SGHRS, CDR2 YFSETQ, per germline. V was cut by 0 bases and J by 3 bases, with 10 bases left in between. The sequenced material came from PBMCs. This sequence was found in a man between 25 and 39 years old in good health and CMV-seropositive. J is TRBJ2-7 and V is TRBV5-1; D might be TRBD2 (6 bases). This CDR3 is CASSLAGGNYEQYF. DNA of the CDR3: TGCGCCAGCAGCTTGGCTGGGGGGAACTACGAGCAGTACTTC.